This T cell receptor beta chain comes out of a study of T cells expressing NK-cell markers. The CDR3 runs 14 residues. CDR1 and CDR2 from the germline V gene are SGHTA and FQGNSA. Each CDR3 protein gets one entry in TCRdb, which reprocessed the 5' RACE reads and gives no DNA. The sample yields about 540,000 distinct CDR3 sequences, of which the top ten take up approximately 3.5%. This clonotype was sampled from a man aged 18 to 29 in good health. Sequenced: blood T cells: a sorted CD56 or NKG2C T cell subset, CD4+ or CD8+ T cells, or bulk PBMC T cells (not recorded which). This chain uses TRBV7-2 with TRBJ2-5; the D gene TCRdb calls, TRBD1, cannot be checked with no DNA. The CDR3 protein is CASSLRRQRETQYF. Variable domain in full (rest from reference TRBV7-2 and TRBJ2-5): GAGVSQSPSNKVTEKGKDVELRCDPISGHTALYWYRQSLGQGLEFLIYFQGNSAPDKSGLPSDRFSAERTGGSVSTLTIQRTQQEDSAVYLCASSLRRQRETQYFGPGTRLLVL.